This T cell receptor (beta chain) was identified in a study of shared clonotypes between healthy human individuals. Regarding the study as a whole: Compared with clonotypes that all four donors shared, non-shared clonotypes had lower generation probabilities. Memory subsets generally showed smaller estimated richness than naive subsets did.

This clone has only one observation. Its antigen remains unknown. CD8 cells regarded as naive lacked CD45RO, were positively chosen for CCR7, and omitted terminally differentiated effector memory CD45RA+ cells. Sequencing was performed with immunoSEQ multiplex PCR; in TCRdb, only in-frame clones are kept and a portion is missing. Among roughly 570,000 clones, 95% to 98% were seen once, and the ten largest hold 0.25% to 0.35%. Material for sequencing was naive CD8+ T cells sorted from blood. The TCR was taken from a man between 25 and 39 years old in good health.

The CDR3 nucleotides read TGTGCCAGCAGTTTGGTTGGGACAGGTAACACCGGGGAGCTGTTTTTT. Amino acids: CASSLVGTGNTGELFF. This chain joins TRBV28 and TRBJ2-2, with TRBD1 matching over 8 bases. J lost 2 bases, V lost 3 bases, and 5 bases had no gene match. CDR1 and CDR2 from the germline V gene are MDHEN and SYDVKM. CDR3 length: 16 residues.